These 5 T cell receptor beta chains share one sample of origin, sequenced in a study of blood T cell repertoires in COVID-19. Only in-frame clones appear in the TCRdb table, and some are missing; sequencing was by immunoSEQ multiplex PCR. The repertoire holds approximately 74,000 clones, with 88% as singletons. Sequencing was performed on peripheral blood. These TCRs come from a woman aged 60-75 years with acute or convalescent COVID-19.

The rearrangement links TRBV19 to TRBJ1-5, with TRBD1 identical over 11 bases. The V gene end was trimmed by 5 bases and the J gene end by 10 bases; junction bases not matched to a gene: 7. The germline V gene has CDR1 LNHDA and CDR2 SQIVND (reference sequence). This CDR3 is built from 14 residues. In nucleotides, the CDR3 is TGTGCCAGTAGTGAAGGGACAGGGGGTCTTCCCCAGCATTTT. Protein product: CASSEGTGGLPQHF.

This chain joins TRBV10-3 and TRBJ1-1, with 7 nucleotides matching TRBD1. CDR1 and CDR2 from the germline V gene are ENHRY and SYGVKD. With 5 bases clipped from V and 8 bases from J, the junction kept 11 bases outside the gene matches. This CDR3 region has 14 residues. The CDR3 DNA reads TGTGCCATCAGTCGCGACAGGGAGGCCTCCGAAGCTTTCTTT. Amino acids: CAISRDREASEAFF.

This sequence joins TRBV4-2 and TRBJ1-2; tentative D call: TRBD1 (5 bases). The CDR3 covers 16 residues. The V and J ends lost 0 bases and 5 bases respectively, with 16 bases between them. Germline-derived CDR1 and CDR2 are LGHNA and YNFKEQ. The CDR3 sequence is CASSQDNTGTNYGYTF. As DNA, the CDR3 is TGTGCCAGCAGCCAAGATAACACAGGAACAAATTATGGCTACACCTTC.

The chain employs TRBV20-1 and TRBJ2-3; TRBD2 aligns across 8 bases. The CDR3 sequence is 15 residues long. Germline assignment: CDR1 DFQATT and CDR2 SNEGSKA (reference sequence). The V and J ends lost 3 bases and 0 bases, in that order; junction bases with no gene match: 5. CDR3 sequence (DNA): TGCAGTGCTAGTCGTGGCGGGAGGAGCACAGATACGCAGTATTTT. Protein product: CSASRGGRSTDTQYF.

V usage is TRBV28 and J usage is TRBJ2-3; D call uncertain. V was clipped by 5 bases and J by 2 bases, with 5 bases between them. The CDR3 is 12 residues long. Germline loops: CDR1 MDHEN, CDR2 SYDVKM. The DNA of the CDR3 is TGTGCCAGCAGTCCAAACACAGATACGCAGTATTTT. Amino acids: CASSPNTDTQYF. Full variable domain (rest looked up from reference TRBV28 and TRBJ2-3): DVKVTQSSRYLVKRTGEKVFLECVQDMDHENMFWYRQDPGLGLRLIYFSYDVKMKEKGDIPEGYSVSREKKERFSLILESASTNQTSMYLCASSPNTDTQYFGPGTRLTVL.